This is a list of T cell receptor beta chains from one sample in a study of T cell responses to AZD1222 COVID-19 vaccine. The method was immunoSEQ multiplex PCR; TCRdb's version includes in-frame clones alone and lacks a portion of them. The sample shows about 100,000 clones, 80% to 90% of them seen only once. The sequencing used peripheral blood, collected on day 0 of AZD1222 vaccination. The receptor set was obtained from an adult in good health. The CDR3 runs from the conserved cysteine through the conserved F or W. Each record gives: V gene, CDR3 protein.

v_gene: TRBV5-1
CDR3aa: CASSLPGDRGGYTF

v_gene: TRBV15
CDR3aa: CATSVGQGAVYTF

v_gene: TRBV28
CDR3aa: CASSFPIGLAGATDTQYF

v_gene: TRBV29-1
CDR3aa: CSVWTSGMGYNEQFF

v_gene: TRBV6-2/TRBV6-3
CDR3aa: CASSSLAGFGDTQYF

v_gene: TRBV28
CDR3aa: CASSLLGGTGLYQPQHF

v_gene: TRBV29-1
CDR3aa: CSVGTTHSTDTQYF

v_gene: TRBV5-1
CDR3aa: CASSPGTDNSPLHF

v_gene: TRBV7-2
CDR3aa: CASSITPGQNYGYTF

v_gene: TRBV5-8
CDR3aa: CASSLDRGGNYGYTF

v_gene: TRBV7-8
CDR3aa: CASSLDGTDTQYF

v_gene: TRBV5-1
CDR3aa: CASSLQLAENTGELFF

v_gene: TRBV5-5
CDR3aa: CASSTGTSGRYNEQFF

v_gene: TRBV7-3
CDR3aa: CASSLIAEPTDTQYF

v_gene: TRBV23-1
CDR3aa: CASGNDRGRNEQFF

v_gene: TRBV2
CDR3aa: CASRPWRELYNEQFF

v_gene: TRBV7-9
CDR3aa: CASRALAGASYNEQFF

v_gene: TRBV3-1/TRBV3-2
CDR3aa: CASSQPRGRNEKLFF

v_gene: TRBV12-3/TRBV12-4
CDR3aa: CASTIATEAFF

v_gene: TRBV25-1
CDR3aa: CASRGPGITEAFF

v_gene: TRBV10-3
CDR3aa: CAISEGVVANYGYTF

v_gene: TRBV18
CDR3aa: CASSPRTSAGGEQYF

v_gene: TRBV30
CDR3aa: CAWSVGRGAYQPQHF

v_gene: TRBV6-6
CDR3aa: CASSYVSGTNGFF

v_gene: TRBV15
CDR3aa: CATSREGQSTYGYTF

v_gene: TRBV3-1/TRBV3-2
CDR3aa: CASGNGDEQYF

v_gene: TRBV7-2
CDR3aa: CASSFPGTSSSNEQFF

v_gene: TRBV28
CDR3aa: CASLLAGGSHEQYF

v_gene: TRBV7-2
CDR3aa: CASRRGTDTQYF

v_gene: TRBV5-1
CDR3aa: CASSFDLNYGYTF

v_gene: TRBV10-3
CDR3aa: CAISEAPHQPQHF

v_gene: TRBV19
CDR3aa: CASSAQQGWTNYGYTF

v_gene: TRBV28
CDR3aa: CASSLRHLAKNIQYF

v_gene: TRBV4-2
CDR3aa: CASSQDDRGRGTGELFF

v_gene: TRBV24-1
CDR3aa: CATSDLGSYEQYF

v_gene: TRBV6-2/TRBV6-3
CDR3aa: CASSYRTPGNGYTF

v_gene: TRBV7-7
CDR3aa: CASSLVAGGRSGELFF

v_gene: TRBV5-4
CDR3aa: CASSFWDRNYGYTF

v_gene: TRBV29-1
CDR3aa: CSVVSRGRNTEAFF

v_gene: TRBV7-6
CDR3aa: CASSPRARAEQYF

v_gene: TRBV7-8
CDR3aa: CASSSRGQGGYNEQFF

v_gene: TRBV6-4
CDR3aa: CASSLGSGANVLTF

v_gene: TRBV2
CDR3aa: CASSGGVARSGANVLTF

v_gene: TRBV7-9
CDR3aa: CASSPSLGNTEAFF

v_gene: TRBV30
CDR3aa: CAFTESHGELFF

v_gene: TRBV7-3
CDR3aa: CASSRTGPNEKLFF